This TCR beta chain appears in the sequencing data of a study of T-cell reconstitution after alpha-beta-depleted transplantation in children. Study observations and caveats: T-cell numbers and diversity, one year after transplant, stemmed largely from T cells that were newly produced. The study traced high day-60 TCRbeta diversity in some patients to surviving recipient T cells and thymic progenitors. The study reportedly traced alpha-beta T cells about two months after transplant to several hundred expanded graft clones.

CDR1 SEHNR and CDR2 FQNEAQ come from the germline V gene (reference sequence). The germline V and J ends were trimmed by 8 bases and 1 base, with 11 bases remaining between them. The CDR3 is made up of 14 amino acids. Unique molecular identifiers were incorporated during preparation of the TCRbeta library. TCRdb re-called the PCR reads with MiXCR, one entry per CDR3 protein. The repertoire consists of about a million distinct CDR3 sequences, with about 31% occurring once and the leading ten covering 28%. This clonotype was seen ten or more times. The antigen remains unidentified. Sample: PBMCs, mostly from graft donor cells, taken 360 days after TCRalphabeta/CD19-depleted stem cell transplant. This chain connects TRBV7-9 to TRBJ2-2, with unresolved D. The TCR was taken from a boy in the first two years of life who had a stem cell transplant for SCID, so the T cells may come from the graft donor. The CDR3 DNA reads as TGTGCCAGCCCCAGTAGGGAGAACACCGGGGAGCTGTTTTTT. Its protein product is CASPSRENTGELFF.